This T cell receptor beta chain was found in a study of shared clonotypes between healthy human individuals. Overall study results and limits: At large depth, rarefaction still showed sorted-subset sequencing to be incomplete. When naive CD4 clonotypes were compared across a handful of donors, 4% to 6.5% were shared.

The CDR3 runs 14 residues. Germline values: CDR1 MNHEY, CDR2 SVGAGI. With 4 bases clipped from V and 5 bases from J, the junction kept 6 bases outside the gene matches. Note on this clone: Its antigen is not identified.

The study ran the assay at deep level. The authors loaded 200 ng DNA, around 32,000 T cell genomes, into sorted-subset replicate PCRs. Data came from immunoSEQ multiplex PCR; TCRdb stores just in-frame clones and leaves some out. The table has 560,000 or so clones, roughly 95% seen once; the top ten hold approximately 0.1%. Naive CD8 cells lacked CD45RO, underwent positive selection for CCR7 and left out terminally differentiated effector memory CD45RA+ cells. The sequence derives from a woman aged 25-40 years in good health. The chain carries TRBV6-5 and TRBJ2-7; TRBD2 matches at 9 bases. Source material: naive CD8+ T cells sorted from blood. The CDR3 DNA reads TGTGCCAGCAGTTTACAAGCGGGAGGTAACGAGCAGTACTTC. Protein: CASSLQAGGNEQYF.